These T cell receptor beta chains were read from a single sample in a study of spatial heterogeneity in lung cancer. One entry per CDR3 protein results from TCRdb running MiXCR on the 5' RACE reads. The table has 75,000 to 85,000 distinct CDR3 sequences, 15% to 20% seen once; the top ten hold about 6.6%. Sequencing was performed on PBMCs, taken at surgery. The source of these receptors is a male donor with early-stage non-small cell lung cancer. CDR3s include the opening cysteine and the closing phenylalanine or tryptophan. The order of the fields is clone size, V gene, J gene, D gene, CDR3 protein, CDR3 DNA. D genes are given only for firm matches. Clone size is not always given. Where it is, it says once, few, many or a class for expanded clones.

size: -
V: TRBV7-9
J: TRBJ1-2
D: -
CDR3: CASSLGTGIDGNGYTF
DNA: TGTGCCAGCAGCTTAGGTACCGGGATAGATGGCAATGGCTACACCTTC

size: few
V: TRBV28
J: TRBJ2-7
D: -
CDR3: CASSTPGTGAYEQYF
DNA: TGTGCCAGCAGTACGCCGGGAACCGGGGCCTACGAGCAGTACTTC

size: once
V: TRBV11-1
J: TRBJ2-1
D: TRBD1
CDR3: CASSYSGGPTYNEQFF
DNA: TGTGCCAGCAGCTATTCAGGGGGCCCTACCTACAATGAGCAGTTCTTC

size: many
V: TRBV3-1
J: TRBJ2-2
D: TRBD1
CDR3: CASSPQGAWSTGELFF
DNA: TGTGCCAGCAGCCCCCAGGGGGCCTGGAGCACCGGGGAGCTGTTTTTT

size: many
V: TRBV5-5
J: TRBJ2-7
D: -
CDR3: CASSLDGGSGEQYF
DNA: TGTGCCAGCAGCTTGGATGGTGGGTCGGGCGAGCAGTACTTC

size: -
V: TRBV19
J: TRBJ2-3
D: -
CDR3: CASSAGSLDTQYF
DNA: TGTGCCAGTAGTGCGGGGTCCTTAGATACGCAGTATTTT

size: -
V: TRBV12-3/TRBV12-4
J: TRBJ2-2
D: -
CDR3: CASRRTNTGELFF
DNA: TGTGCCAGCCGCCGGACGAACACCGGGGAGCTGTTTTTT

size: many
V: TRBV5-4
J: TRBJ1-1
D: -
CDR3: CASSLEAGGGTEAFF
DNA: TGTGCCAGCAGCTTGGAGGCAGGTGGGGGCACTGAAGCTTTCTTT

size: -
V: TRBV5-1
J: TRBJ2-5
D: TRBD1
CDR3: CASRGDPDRGETQYF
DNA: TGCGCCAGCAGGGGAGATCCCGACAGGGGAGAGACCCAGTACTTC

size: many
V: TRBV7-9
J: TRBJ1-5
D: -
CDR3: CASSFGGRPNQPQHF
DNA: TGTGCCAGCAGCTTTGGGGGCAGACCCAATCAGCCCCAGCATTTT

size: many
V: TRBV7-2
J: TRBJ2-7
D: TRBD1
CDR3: CASSLHSGTGGDEQYF
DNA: TGTGCCAGCAGCCTTCACTCTGGGACAGGGGGCGACGAGCAGTACTTC

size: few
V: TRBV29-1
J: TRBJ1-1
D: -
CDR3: CSAAGGAVENTEAFF
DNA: TGCAGCGCCGCCGGGGGGGCCGTTGAGAACACTGAAGCTTTCTTT

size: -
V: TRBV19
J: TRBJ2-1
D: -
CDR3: CATISSYNEQFF
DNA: TGTGCCACCATTAGCTCCTACAATGAGCAGTTCTTC

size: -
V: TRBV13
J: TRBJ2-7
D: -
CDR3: CASSLGLRGYEQYF
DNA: TGTGCCAGCAGCTTAGGCCTAAGGGGTTACGAGCAGTACTTC

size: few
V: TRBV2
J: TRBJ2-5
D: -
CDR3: CASTTGPVTQYF
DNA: TGTGCCAGCACTACAGGACCAGTGACCCAGTACTTC

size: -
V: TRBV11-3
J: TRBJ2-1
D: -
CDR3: CASSLEQGRQNEQFF
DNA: TGTGCCAGCAGCTTAGAACAGGGGAGGCAAAATGAGCAGTTCTTC